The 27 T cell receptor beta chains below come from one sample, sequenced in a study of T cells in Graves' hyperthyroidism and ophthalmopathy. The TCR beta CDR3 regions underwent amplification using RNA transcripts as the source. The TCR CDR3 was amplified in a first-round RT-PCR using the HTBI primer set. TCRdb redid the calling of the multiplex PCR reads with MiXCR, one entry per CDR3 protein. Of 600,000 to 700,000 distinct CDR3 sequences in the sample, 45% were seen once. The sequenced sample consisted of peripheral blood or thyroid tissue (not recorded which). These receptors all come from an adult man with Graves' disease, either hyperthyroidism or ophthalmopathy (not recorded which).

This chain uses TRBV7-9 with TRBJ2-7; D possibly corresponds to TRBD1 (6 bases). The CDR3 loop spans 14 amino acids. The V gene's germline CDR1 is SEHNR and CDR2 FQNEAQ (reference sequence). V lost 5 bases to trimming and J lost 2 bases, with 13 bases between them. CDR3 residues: CASSGRAGAYEQYF. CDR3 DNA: TGTGCCAGCAGCGGGCGGGCAGGGGCCTACGAGCAGTACTTC.

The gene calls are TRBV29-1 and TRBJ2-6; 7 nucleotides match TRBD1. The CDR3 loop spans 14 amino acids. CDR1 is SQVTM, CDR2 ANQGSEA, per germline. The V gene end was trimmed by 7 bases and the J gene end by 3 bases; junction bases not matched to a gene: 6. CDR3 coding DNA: TGCAGCGCCACCACAGGGGTTGGGGCCAACGTCCTGACTTTC. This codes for CSATTGVGANVLTF.

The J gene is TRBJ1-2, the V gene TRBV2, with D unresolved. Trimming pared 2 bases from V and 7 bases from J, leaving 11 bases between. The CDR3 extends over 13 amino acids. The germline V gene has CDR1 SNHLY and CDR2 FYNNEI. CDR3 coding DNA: TGTGCCAGCAGTGAAAGCGACATCTCTGGCTACACCTTC. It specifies CASSESDISGYTF.

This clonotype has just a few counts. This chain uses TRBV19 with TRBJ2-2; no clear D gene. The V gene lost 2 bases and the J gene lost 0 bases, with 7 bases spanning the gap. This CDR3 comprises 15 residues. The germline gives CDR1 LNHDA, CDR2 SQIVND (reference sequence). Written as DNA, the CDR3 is TGTGCCAGTAGTATAAGCCAGGCGAACACCGGGGAGCTGTTTTTT. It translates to CASSISQANTGELFF.

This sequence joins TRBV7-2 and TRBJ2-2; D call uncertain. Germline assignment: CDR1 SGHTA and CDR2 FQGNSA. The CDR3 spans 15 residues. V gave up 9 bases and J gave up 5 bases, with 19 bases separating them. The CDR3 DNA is TGTGCCAGTAGTTCCCGGAGATTAACTACCGGGGAGCTGTTTTTT. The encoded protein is CASSSRRLTTGELFF.

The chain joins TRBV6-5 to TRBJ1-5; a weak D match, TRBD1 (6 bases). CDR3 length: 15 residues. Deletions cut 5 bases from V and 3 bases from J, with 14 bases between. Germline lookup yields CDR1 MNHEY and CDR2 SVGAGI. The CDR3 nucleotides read TGTGCCAGCAGTCCAACAGGGACCCCCAATCAGCCCCAGCATTTT. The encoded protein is CASSPTGTPNQPQHF.

CDR3 sequence reads: CATSFGSETQYF. DNA for the CDR3: TGTGCCACCAGCTTTGGGAGCGAGACCCAGTACTTC. The gene calls are TRBV15 and TRBJ2-5; maybe TRBD2 (5 bases). The V end was cut by 5 bases, the J end by 5 bases, with 9 bases between. The V gene's germline CDR1 is LNHNV and CDR2 YYDKDF (reference sequence). The CDR3 has 12 amino acids.

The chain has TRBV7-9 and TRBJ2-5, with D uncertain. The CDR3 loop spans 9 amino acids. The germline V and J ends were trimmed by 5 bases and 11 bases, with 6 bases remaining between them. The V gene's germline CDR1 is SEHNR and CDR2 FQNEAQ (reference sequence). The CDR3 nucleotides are TGTGCCAGCAGCCGAGGACAGTACTTC. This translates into CASSRGQYF.

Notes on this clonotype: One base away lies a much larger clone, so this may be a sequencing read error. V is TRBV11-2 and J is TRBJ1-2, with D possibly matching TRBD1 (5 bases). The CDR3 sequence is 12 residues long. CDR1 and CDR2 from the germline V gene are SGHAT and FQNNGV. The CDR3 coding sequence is TGTGCCAGCAGTTACATGGGGCGAGGCTACATCTTC. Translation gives CASSYMGRGYIF.

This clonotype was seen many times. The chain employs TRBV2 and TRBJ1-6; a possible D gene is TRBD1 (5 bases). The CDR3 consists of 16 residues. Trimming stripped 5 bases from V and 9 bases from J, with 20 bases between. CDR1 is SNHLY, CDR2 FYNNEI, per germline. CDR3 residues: CASSYGDGGTGSPLHF. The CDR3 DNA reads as TGTGCCAGCAGTTACGGGGACGGGGGGACGGGTTCACCCCTCCACTTT.

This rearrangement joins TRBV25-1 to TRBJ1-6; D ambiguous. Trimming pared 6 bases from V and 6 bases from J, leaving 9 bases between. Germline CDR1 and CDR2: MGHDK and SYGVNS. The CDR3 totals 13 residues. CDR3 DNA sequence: TGTGCCAGCAGCTTCAGAAGTAATTCACCCCTCCACTTT. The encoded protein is CASSFRSNSPLHF.

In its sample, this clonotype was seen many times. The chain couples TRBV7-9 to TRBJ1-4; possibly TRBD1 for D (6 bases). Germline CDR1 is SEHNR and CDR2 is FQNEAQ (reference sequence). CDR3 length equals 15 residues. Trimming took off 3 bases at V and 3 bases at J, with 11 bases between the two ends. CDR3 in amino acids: CASSLDGQPNEKLFF. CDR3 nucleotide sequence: TGTGCCAGCAGCTTGGACGGACAGCCTAATGAAAAACTGTTTTTT.

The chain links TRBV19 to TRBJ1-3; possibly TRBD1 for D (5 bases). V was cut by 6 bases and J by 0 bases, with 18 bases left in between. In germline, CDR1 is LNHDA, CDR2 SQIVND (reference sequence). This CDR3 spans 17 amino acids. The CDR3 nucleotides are TGTGCCAGTAGCCGAGCTCCGGGACTGCCCTCTGGAAACACCATATATTTT. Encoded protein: CASSRAPGLPSGNTIYF.

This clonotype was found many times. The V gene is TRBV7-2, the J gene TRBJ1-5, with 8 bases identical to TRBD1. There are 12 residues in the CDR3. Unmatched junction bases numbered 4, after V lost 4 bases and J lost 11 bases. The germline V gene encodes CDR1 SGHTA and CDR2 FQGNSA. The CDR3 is CASSSTGVAQHF. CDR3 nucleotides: TGTGCCAGCAGCTCGACAGGGGTAGCCCAGCATTTT.

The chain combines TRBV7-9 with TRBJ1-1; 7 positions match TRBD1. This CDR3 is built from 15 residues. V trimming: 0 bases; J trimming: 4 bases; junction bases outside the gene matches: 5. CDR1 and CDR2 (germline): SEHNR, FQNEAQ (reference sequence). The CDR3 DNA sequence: TGTGCCAGCAGCTTAGCTTCAGGGGGTTTCACTGAAGCTTTCTTT. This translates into CASSLASGGFTEAFF.

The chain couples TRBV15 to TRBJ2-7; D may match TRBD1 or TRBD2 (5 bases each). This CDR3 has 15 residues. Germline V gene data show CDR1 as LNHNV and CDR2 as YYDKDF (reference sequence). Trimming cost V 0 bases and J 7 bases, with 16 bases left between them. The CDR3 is CATSREMGVPGEQYF. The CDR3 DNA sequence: TGTGCCACCAGCAGAGAGATGGGGGTGCCCGGGGAGCAGTACTTC.

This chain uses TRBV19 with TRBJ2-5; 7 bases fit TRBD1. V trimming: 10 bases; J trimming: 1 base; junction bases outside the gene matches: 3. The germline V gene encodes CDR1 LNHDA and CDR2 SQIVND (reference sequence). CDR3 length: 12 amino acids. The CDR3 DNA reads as TGTGCCACCACAGGGGCCCAAGAGACCCAGTACTTC. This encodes CATTGAQETQYF.

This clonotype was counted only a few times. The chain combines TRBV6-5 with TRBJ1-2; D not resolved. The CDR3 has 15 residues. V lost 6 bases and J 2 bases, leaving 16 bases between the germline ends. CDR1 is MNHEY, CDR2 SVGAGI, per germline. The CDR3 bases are TGTGCCAGCAGCCAAGATCCCCACAACAACTATGGCTACACCTTC. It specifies CASSQDPHNNYGYTF.

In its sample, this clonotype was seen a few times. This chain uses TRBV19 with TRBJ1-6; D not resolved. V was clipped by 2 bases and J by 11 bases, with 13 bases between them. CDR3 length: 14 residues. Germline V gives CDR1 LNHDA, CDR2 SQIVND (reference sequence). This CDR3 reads CASSISVFGAPLHF. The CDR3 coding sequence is TGTGCCAGTAGTATATCAGTTTTTGGGGCACCCCTCCACTTT.

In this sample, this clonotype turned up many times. CDR3 in amino acids: CASSESTGERETQYF. The CDR3 nucleotides are TGTGCCAGCAGTGAATCGACAGGGGAGCGGGAGACCCAGTACTTC. The chain couples TRBV25-1 to TRBJ2-5, with TRBD1 matching 8 bases. CDR1 MGHDK and CDR2 SYGVNS come from the germline V gene. J lost 5 bases, V lost 1 base, and 6 bases had no gene match. This CDR3 is built from 15 residues.

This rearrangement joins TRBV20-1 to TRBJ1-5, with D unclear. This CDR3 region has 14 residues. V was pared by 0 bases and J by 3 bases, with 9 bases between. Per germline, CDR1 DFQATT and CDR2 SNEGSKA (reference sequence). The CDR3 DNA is TGCAGTGCTAGAGATCCGGGCAACAATCAGCCCCAGCATTTT. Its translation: CSARDPGNNQPQHF.

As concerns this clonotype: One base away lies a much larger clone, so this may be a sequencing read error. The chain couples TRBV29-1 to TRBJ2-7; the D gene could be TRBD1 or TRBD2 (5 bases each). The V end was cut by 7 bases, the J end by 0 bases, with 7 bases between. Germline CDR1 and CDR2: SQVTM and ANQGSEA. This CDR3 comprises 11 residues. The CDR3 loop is CSGGNSYEQYF. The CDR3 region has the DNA TGCAGCGGGGGGAACTCCTACGAGCAGTACTTC.

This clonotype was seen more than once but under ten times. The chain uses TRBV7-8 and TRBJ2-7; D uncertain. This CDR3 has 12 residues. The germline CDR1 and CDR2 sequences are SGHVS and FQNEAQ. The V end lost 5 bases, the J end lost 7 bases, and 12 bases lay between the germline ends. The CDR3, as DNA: TGTGCCAGCAGCCGGGCCACCGGGGAGCAGTACTTC. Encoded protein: CASSRATGEQYF.

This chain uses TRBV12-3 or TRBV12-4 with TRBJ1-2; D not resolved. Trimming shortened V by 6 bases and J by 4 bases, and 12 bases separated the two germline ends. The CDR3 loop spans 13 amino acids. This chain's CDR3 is CASSLRRSYGYTF. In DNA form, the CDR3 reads TGTGCCAGCAGCTTACGGCGGAGCTATGGCTACACCTTC.

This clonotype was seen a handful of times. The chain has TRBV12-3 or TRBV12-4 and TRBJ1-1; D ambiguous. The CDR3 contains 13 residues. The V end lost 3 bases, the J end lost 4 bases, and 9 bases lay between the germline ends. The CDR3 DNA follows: TGTGCCAGCAGTTTGATGGTCGGCACTGAAGCTTTCTTT. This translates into CASSLMVGTEAFF.

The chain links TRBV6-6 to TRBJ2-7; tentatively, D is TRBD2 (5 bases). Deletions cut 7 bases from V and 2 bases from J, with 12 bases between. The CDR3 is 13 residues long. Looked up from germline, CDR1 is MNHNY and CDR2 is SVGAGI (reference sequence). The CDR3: CASTSGDTYEQYF. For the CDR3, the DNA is TGTGCCAGCACCAGCGGAGACACCTACGAGCAGTACTTC.

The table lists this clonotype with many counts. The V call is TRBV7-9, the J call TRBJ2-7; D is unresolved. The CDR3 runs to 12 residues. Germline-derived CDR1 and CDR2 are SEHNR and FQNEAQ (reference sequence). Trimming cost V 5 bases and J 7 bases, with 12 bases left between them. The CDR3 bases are TGTGCCAGCAGCAATCACCTGCGGGAGCAGTACTTC. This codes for CASSNHLREQYF.